This record covers a single T cell receptor beta chain. Its specificity is unknown. The source of the sample is a study of T cells in localized non-small cell lung cancer. Study-wide findings and caveats: The study found T cell clonality highest in uninvolved adjacent lung, above tumor.

Data came from immunoSEQ multiplex PCR; TCRdb stores just in-frame clones and leaves some out. This sample has tens of thousands of clones, with 89% found just once. This CDR3 comprises 15 residues. The V gene lost 4 bases and the J gene lost 0 bases, with 13 bases spanning the gap. Germline V CDR1 and CDR2: MGHRA, YSYEKL. The sequence was obtained from a man between 40 and 69 years old with stage I squamous cell lung carcinoma. The chain uses TRBV4-1 and TRBJ2-7; D is perhaps TRBD1 or TRBD2 (6 bases each). The source was peripheral blood, collected before any cancer treatment. CDR3: CASSPRGEGSYEQYF. CDR3 DNA sequence: TGCGCCAGCAGCCCAAGGGGGGAAGGCTCCTACGAGCAGTACTTC.